This T cell receptor (beta chain) was captured by sequencing in a study of beta chain features in type 1 diabetes. Across the whole study: Cells sorted and examined across all samples totaled approximately 100 million. Study observations and caveats: PCR may have favored shorter templates equally in patients and controls. The naive, central memory and Treg TCRB repertoires of patients appeared to be more similar to one another than those of healthy donors.

With 4 bases clipped from V and 0 bases from J, the junction kept 1 base outside the gene matches. The germline V gene has CDR1 MNHNS and CDR2 SASEGT. The CDR3 contains 15 residues. Expressed TCRB transcripts got sequenced, as all isolated RNA was reverse transcribed. Libraries were prepared by immunoSEQ multiplex PCR; TCRdb keeps only in-frame clonotypes and omits some of them. The data hold a few hundred thousand clones, with 12% to 15% observed a single time. A note on this clone: Antigen specificity is unknown.

This chain links TRBV6-1 with TRBJ2-7, with 12 positions matching TRBD2. This TCR came from a man aged 25 to 45 in good health. What was sequenced was central memory CD4+ T cells from blood. The CDR3 reads CASSGLAGASYEQYF. Here the CDR3 DNA reads TGTGCCAGCAGTGGACTAGCGGGGGCCTCCTACGAGCAGTACTTC.